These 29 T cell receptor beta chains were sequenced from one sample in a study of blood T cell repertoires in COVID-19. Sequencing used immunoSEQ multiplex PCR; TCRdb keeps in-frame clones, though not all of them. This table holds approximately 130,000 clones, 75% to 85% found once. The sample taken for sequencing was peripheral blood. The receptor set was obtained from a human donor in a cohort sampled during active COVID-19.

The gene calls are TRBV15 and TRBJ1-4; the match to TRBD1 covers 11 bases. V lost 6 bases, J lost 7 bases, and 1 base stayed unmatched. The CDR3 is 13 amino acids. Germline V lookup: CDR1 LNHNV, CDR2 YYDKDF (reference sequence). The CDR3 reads CATRGTGGEKLFF. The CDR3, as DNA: TGTGCCACCAGGGGGACAGGGGGTGAAAAACTGTTTTTT.

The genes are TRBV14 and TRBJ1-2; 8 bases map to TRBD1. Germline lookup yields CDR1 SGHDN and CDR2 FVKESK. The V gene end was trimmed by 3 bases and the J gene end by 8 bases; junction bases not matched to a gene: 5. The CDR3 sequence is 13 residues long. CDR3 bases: TGTGCCAGCAGCCAGACAGGGGCGGGAGGCTACACCTTC. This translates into CASSQTGAGGYTF.

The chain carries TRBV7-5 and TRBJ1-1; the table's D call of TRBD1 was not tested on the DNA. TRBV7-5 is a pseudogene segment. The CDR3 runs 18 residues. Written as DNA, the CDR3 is TGTGCCAGAAGCCCTCTTGGGGGCAGGGGGCCTCCGAACACTGAAGCTTTCTTT. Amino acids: CARSPLGGRGPPNTEAFF.

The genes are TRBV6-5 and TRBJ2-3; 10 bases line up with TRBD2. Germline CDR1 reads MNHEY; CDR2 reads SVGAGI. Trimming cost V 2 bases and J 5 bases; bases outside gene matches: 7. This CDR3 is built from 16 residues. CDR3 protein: CASSYGASGGGDTQYF. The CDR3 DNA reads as TGTGCCAGCAGTTACGGGGCTAGCGGGGGCGGAGATACGCAGTATTTT.

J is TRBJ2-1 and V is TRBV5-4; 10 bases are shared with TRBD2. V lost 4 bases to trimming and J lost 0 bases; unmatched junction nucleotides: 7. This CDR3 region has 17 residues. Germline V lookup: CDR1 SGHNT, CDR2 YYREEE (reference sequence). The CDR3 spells CASSPNSGGSSYNEQFF. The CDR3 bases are TGTGCCAGCAGCCCGAATAGCGGGGGGAGCTCCTACAATGAGCAGTTCTTC.

CDR3 region: CASSPGGFTDTQYF. The CDR3 DNA reads as TGTGCCAGCAGCCCGGGAGGGTTCACAGATACGCAGTATTTT. The J gene is TRBJ2-3, the V gene TRBV25-1; 8 positions agree with TRBD2. CDR3 length: 14 residues. Germline V lookup: CDR1 MGHDK, CDR2 SYGVNS. Trimming took 6 bases from V and 2 from J; bases not matched to a gene: 4.

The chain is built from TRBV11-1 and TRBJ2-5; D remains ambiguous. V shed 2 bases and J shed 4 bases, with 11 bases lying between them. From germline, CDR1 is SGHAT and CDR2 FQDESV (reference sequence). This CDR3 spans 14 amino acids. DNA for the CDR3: TGTGCCAGCAGCTTAAGTATGGGCGTAGAGACCCAGTACTTC. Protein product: CASSLSMGVETQYF.

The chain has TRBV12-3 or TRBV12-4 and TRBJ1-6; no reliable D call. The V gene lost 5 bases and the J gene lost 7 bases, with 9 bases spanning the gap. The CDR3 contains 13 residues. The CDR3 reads CASSPLQNSPLHF. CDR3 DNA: TGTGCCAGCAGTCCCCTACAGAATTCACCCCTCCACTTT.

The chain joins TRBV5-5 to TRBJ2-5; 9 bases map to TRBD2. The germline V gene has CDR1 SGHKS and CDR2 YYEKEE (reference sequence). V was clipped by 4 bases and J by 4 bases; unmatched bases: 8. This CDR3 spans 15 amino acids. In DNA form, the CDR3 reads TGTGCCAGCAGCGTGCGGGGGGGTCCCGGAGAGACCCAGTACTTC. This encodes CASSVRGGPGETQYF.

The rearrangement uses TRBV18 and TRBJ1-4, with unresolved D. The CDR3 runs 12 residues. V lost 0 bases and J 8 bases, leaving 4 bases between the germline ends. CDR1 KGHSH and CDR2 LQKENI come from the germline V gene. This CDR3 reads CASSPPAEKLFF. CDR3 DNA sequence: TGTGCCAGCTCACCACCAGCCGAAAAACTGTTTTTT.

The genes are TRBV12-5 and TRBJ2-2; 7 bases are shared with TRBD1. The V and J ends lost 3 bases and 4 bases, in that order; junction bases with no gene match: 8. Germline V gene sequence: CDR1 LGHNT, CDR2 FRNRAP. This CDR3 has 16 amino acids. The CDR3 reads CASGLPTGRITGELFF. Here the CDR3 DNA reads TGTGCTAGTGGTTTACCGACAGGGCGAATCACCGGGGAGCTGTTTTTT.

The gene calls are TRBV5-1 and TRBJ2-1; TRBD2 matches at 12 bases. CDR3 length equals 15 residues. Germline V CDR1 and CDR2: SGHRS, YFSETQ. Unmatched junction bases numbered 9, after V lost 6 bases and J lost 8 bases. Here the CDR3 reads CASTSLAGGLDEQFF. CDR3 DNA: TGCGCCAGCACTTCTCTAGCGGGGGGGCTCGATGAGCAGTTCTTC. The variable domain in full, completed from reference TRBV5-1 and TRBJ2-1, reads KAGVTQTPRYLIKTRGQQVTLSCSPISGHRSVSWYQQTPGQGLQFLFEYFSETQRNKGNFPGRFSGRQFSNSRSEMNVSTLELGDSALYLCASTSLAGGLDEQFFGPGTRLTVL.

Here the CDR3 DNA reads TGCAGTGCTAGTAATGCGGGGGGGATAGATACGCAGTATTTT. It yields the protein CSASNAGGIDTQYF. This chain uses TRBV20-1 with TRBJ2-3, with TRBD2 matching over 9 bases. Germline V gene lookup returns CDR1 DFQATT and CDR2 SNEGSKA (reference sequence). The CDR3 has 14 amino acids. Trimming cost V 3 bases and J 5 bases; bases outside gene matches: 6.

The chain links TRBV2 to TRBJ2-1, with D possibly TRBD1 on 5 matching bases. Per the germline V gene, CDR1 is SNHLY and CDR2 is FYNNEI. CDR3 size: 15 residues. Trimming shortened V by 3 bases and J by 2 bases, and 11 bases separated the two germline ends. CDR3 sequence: CASSDWGLTYNEQFF. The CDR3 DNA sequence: TGTGCCAGCAGTGATTGGGGCCTTACCTACAATGAGCAGTTCTTC.

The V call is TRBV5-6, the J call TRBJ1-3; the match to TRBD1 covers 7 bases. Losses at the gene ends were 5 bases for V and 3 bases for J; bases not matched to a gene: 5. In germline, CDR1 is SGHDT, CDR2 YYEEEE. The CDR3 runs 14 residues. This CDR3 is CASSLQGNGNTIYF. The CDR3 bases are TGTGCCAGCAGTTTACAGGGGAATGGAAACACCATATATTTT.

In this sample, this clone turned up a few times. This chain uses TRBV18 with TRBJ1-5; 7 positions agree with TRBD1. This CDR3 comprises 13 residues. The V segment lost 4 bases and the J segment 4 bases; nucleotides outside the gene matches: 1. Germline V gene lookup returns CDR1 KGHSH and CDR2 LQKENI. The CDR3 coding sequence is TGTGCCAGCTCACAGGACAGGAATCAGCCCCAGCATTTT. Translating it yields CASSQDRNQPQHF.

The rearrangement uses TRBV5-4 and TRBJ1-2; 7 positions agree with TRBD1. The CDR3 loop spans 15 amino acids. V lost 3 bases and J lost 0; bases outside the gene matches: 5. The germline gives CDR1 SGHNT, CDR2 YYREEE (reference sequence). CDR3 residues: CASSSGQAANYGYTF. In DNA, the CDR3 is TGTGCCAGCAGCTCTGGACAGGCTGCTAACTATGGCTACACCTTC.

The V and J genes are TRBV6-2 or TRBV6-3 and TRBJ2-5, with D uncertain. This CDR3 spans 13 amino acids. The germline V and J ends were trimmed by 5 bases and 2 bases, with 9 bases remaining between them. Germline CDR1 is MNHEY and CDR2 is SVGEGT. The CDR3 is CASSATSQETQYF. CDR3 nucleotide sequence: TGTGCCAGCAGTGCCACAAGTCAAGAGACCCAGTACTTC.

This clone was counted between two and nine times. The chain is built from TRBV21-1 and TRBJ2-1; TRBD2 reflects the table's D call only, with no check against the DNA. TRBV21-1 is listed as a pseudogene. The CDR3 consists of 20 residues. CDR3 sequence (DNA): TGTGCCAGCAGCAAAGTACGGAAGACTAGCGGGGGCCACTCCTACAATGAGCAGTTCTTC. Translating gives CASSKVRKTSGGHSYNEQFF.

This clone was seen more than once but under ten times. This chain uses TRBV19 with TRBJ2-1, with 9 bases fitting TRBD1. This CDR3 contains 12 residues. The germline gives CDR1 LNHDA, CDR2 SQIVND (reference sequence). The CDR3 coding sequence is TGTGCGTCCCGGGACAGGGAATATGAGCAGTTCTTC. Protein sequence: CASRDREYEQFF.

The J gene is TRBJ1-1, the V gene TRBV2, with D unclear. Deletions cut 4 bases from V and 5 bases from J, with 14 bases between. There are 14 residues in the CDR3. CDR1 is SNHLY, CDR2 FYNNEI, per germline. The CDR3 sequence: CASSVDGVGTEAFF. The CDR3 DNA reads TGTGCCAGCAGTGTTGACGGGGTTGGGACTGAAGCTTTCTTT. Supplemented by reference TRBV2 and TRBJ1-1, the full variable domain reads EPEVTQTPSHQVTQMGQEVILRCVPISNHLYFYWYRQILGQKVEFLVSFYNNEISEKSEIFDDQFSVERPDGSNFTLKIRSTKLEDSAMYFCASSVDGVGTEAFFGQGTRLTVV.

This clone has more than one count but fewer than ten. CDR3 loop: CASSQNSGGSQETQYF. The CDR3 DNA follows: TGTGCCAGCAGCCAAAACAGCGGGGGATCTCAAGAGACCCAGTACTTC. The rearrangement joins TRBV4-2 to TRBJ2-5; TRBD2 matches at 8 bases. The CDR3 runs 16 residues. From germline, CDR1 is LGHNA and CDR2 YNFKEQ. Trimming took 2 bases from V and 2 from J; bases not matched to a gene: 7.

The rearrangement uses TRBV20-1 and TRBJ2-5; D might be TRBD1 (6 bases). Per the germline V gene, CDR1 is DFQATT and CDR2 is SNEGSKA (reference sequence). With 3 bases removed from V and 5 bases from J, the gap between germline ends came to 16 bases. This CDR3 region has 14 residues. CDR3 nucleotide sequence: TGCAGTGCTAGTCTTGGGCGGCAGGGGGAGACCCAGTACTTC. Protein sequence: CSASLGRQGETQYF.

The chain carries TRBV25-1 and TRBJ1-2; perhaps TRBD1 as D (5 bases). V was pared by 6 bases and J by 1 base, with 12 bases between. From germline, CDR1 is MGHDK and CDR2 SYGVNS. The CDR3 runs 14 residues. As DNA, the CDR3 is TGTGCCAGCAGACCGACGGGGGTTAACTATGGCTACACCTTC. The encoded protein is CASRPTGVNYGYTF.

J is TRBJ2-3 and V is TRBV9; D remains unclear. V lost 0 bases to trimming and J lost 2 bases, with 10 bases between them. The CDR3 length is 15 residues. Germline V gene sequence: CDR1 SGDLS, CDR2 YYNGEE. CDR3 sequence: CASSVGLVDTDTQYF. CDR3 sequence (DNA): TGTGCCAGCAGCGTAGGGCTAGTAGACACAGATACGCAGTATTTT.

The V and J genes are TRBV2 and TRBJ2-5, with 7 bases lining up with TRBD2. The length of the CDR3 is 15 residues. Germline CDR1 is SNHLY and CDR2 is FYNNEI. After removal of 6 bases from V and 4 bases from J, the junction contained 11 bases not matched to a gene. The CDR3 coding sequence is TGTGCCAGCAGCTTGTGGATTGGGGGGGGAGAGACCCAGTACTTC. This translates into CASSLWIGGGETQYF. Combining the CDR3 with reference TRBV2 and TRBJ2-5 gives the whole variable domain EPEVTQTPSHQVTQMGQEVILRCVPISNHLYFYWYRQILGQKVEFLVSFYNNEISEKSEIFDDQFSVERPDGSNFTLKIRSTKLEDSAMYFCASSLWIGGGETQYFGPGTRLLVL.

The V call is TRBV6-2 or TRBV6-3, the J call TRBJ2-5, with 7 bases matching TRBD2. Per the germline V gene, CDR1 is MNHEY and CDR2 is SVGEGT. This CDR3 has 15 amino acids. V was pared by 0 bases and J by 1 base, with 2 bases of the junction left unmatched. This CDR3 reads CASSYSSGGQETQYF. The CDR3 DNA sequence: TGTGCCAGCAGTTACTCGTCGGGGGGCCAAGAGACCCAGTACTTC.

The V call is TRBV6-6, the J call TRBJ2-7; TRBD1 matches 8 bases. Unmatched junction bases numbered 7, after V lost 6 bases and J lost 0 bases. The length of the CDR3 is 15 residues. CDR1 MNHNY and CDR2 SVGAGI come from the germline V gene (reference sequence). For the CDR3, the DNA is TGTGCCAGCAGCGGACAGGGAACTAGCTCCTACGAGCAGTACTTC. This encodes CASSGQGTSSYEQYF.

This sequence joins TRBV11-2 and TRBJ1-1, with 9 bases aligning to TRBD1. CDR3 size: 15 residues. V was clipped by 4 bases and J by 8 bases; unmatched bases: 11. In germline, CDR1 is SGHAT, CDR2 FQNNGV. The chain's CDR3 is CASSSADRGVREAFF. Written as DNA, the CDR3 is TGTGCCAGCAGCTCGGCCGACAGGGGGGTTCGCGAAGCTTTCTTT.